These 23 T cell receptor beta chains originate from one sample sequenced in a study of CD8+CD57+ T cells in acquired aplastic anemia. Genomic DNA served as template for TCR beta VDJ and CDR3 profiling. TCRdb fed the reads into MiXCR, producing one record per CDR3 protein. The sample contains some 150,000 distinct CDR3 sequences, about 48% of which appear only once. Sequenced patients had shown CD8+CD57+ cell expansion by flow cytometry. The material sequenced was sorted CD4+, CD8+, or CD8+CD57+ T cells (not recorded which) from PBMCs. The receptors originated from a human donor with aplastic anemia.

The rearrangement joins TRBV7-3 to TRBJ2-7, with D possibly matching TRBD2 (5 bases). Trimming shortened V by 2 bases and J by 0 bases, and 11 bases separated the two germline ends. Germline CDR1 is SGHTA and CDR2 is FQGTGA. CDR3 length: 15 residues. CDR3 region: CASSLQVSDSYEQYF. The DNA for the CDR3 is TGTGCCAGCAGCTTACAGGTTAGCGACTCCTACGAGCAGTACTTC.

V and J are TRBV10-1 and TRBJ2-6; 8 bases fit TRBD1. CDR1 and CDR2 (germline): WNHNN, SYGVQD (reference sequence). The CDR3 extends over 18 amino acids. Trimming cost V 4 bases and J 2 bases; bases outside gene matches: 10. Written as DNA, the CDR3 is TGCGCCAGCAGTGGGTCAGGGGGCGCTTTCCCTGGGGCCAACGTCCTGACTTTC. This gives the protein CASSGSGGAFPGANVLTF.

The chain has TRBV28 and TRBJ1-6; tentatively, D is TRBD1 (5 bases). With 8 bases removed from V and 7 bases from J, the gap between germline ends came to 6 bases. The germline V gene has CDR1 MDHEN and CDR2 SYDVKM. CDR3 length: 11 residues. The CDR3 coding sequence is TGTGCCAGCGGGACGAATTCACCCCTCCACTTT. It translates to CASGTNSPLHF.

V gene TRBV24-1 combines with J gene TRBJ2-5; D may be TRBD1 (6 bases). This CDR3 is 15 amino acids long. Germline CDR1 and CDR2: KGHDR and SFDVKD. V lost 3 bases, J lost 5 bases, and 15 bases lay in between. CDR3 loop: CATSDNDRYGETQYF. Written as DNA, the CDR3 is TGTGCCACCAGTGATAACGACAGGTATGGGGAGACCCAGTACTTC.

The chain links TRBV7-6 to TRBJ2-2; D gene ambiguous. The CDR3 extends over 13 amino acids. V was trimmed by 2 bases and J by 8 bases, leaving 9 bases between them. Per germline, CDR1 SGHVS and CDR2 FNYEAQ. CDR3 DNA: TGTGCCAGCAGCTTAACCGCATCGGGGGAGCTGTTTTTT. Amino acids: CASSLTASGELFF.

Comments on this clonotype: At one end, the junction sequence differs from germline, possibly due to a read error. The chain links TRBV29-1 to TRBJ2-2; D uncertain. The CDR3 has 13 amino acids. Germline CDR1 reads SQVTM; CDR2 reads ANQGSEA. This chain's CDR3 is CSVEGRNTGELFF. The CDR3 coding sequence is TGCAGCGTTGAAGGACGTAACACTGGGGAGCTGTTTTTT.

The chain recombines TRBV20-1 with TRBJ2-5; 9 nucleotides line up with TRBD2. Germline V gene lookup returns CDR1 DFQATT and CDR2 SNEGSKA (reference sequence). This CDR3 region has 14 residues. V lost 4 bases and J lost 5; bases outside the gene matches: 8. The CDR3 DNA reads as TGCAGTGCTATATCGGCTAGCGGGGCGGAGACCCAGTACTTC. Its translation: CSAISASGAETQYF.

This clonotype occurred a few times. V and J are TRBV24-1 and TRBJ2-3; 7 nucleotides agree with TRBD2. The germline CDR1 and CDR2 sequences are KGHDR and SFDVKD. V was clipped by 4 bases and J by 4 bases; unmatched bases: 4. The CDR3 has 14 residues. CDR3 residues: CATSDAAGADTQYF. The CDR3 DNA reads TGTGCCACCAGTGACGCCGCGGGGGCAGATACGCAGTATTTT.

V is TRBV10-3 and J is TRBJ2-1, with unresolved D. Germline V gene data show CDR1 as ENHRY and CDR2 as SYGVKD. V gave up 4 bases and J gave up 8 bases, with 6 bases separating them. The CDR3 sequence is 11 residues long. The CDR3 is CAISAGDEQFF. The DNA for the CDR3 is TGTGCCATCAGTGCAGGCGATGAGCAGTTCTTC.

This clonotype was detected many times. V and J are TRBV19 and TRBJ1-5; the D gene is possibly TRBD1 (5 bases). Germline lookup yields CDR1 LNHDA and CDR2 SQIVND (reference sequence). V lost 9 bases and J lost 4, with 25 bases in between. This CDR3 has 17 residues. CDR3 sequence: CASRPGLDGPINQPQHF. The CDR3 nucleotides read TGTGCCAGCCGCCCGGGGCTGGACGGCCCCATAAATCAGCCCCAGCATTTT. Supplemented by reference TRBV19 and TRBJ1-5, the full variable domain reads DGGITQSPKYLFRKEGQNVTLSCEQNLNHDAMYWYRQDPGQGLRLIYYSQIVNDFQKGDIAEGYSVSREKKESFPLTVTSAQKNPTAFYLCASRPGLDGPINQPQHFGDGTRLSIL.

This clonotype was seen just once. This sequence joins TRBV20-1 and TRBJ2-3, with D maybe TRBD2 (6 bases). The CDR3 consists of 15 residues. In germline, CDR1 is DFQATT, CDR2 SNEGSKA (reference sequence). The V and J ends lost 6 bases and 1 base respectively, with 17 bases between them. The CDR3 reads CSARTEGKGTDTQYF. For the CDR3, the DNA is TGCAGTGCAAGGACGGAGGGAAAGGGCACAGATACGCAGTATTTT.

This clonotype has ten or more counts. V gene TRBV7-9 combines with J gene TRBJ2-7; 7 nucleotides line up with TRBD1. CDR1 and CDR2 from the germline V gene are SEHNR and FQNEAQ (reference sequence). The CDR3 is made up of 14 amino acids. J was trimmed by 6 bases and V by 3 bases; bases with no gene match: 8. CDR3 protein: CASSFRTGSSEQYF. The CDR3 DNA reads as TGTGCCAGCAGCTTTCGGACAGGTTCTAGCGAGCAGTACTTC.

This clonotype was detected a few times. This rearrangement joins TRBV2 to TRBJ1-1; a possible D gene is TRBD1 (6 bases). The ends were cut back, 7 bases at V and 2 bases at J, with 11 bases in the middle. Germline V gene data show CDR1 as SNHLY and CDR2 as FYNNEI. The CDR3 runs to 13 residues. CDR3 loop: CASIGGGNTEAFF. CDR3 DNA: TGTGCCAGCATCGGCGGGGGCAACACTGAAGCTTTCTTT.

The table lists this clonotype with many counts. V usage is TRBV19 and J usage is TRBJ1-5; tentative D call: TRBD1 (6 bases). This CDR3 region has 15 residues. Germline lookup yields CDR1 LNHDA and CDR2 SQIVND (reference sequence). V gave up 3 bases and J gave up 5 bases, with 14 bases separating them. CDR3 amino acids: CASSMGGLGDQPQHF. The CDR3 DNA reads as TGTGCCAGTAGTATGGGGGGGCTAGGGGATCAGCCCCAGCATTTT.

The rearrangement uses TRBV25-1 and TRBJ1-2; D may be TRBD1 (5 bases). This CDR3 has 15 residues. Trimming took 2 bases from V and 6 from J, leaving 16 bases between them. Germline values: CDR1 MGHDK, CDR2 SYGVNS. The CDR3 is CASSETGPLLHGYTF. The DNA for the CDR3 is TGTGCCAGCAGTGAAACAGGACCCCTTTTACATGGCTACACCTTC.

The chain recombines TRBV9 with TRBJ1-1; D is unresolved. The CDR3 consists of 13 residues. V was pared by 3 bases and J by 0 bases, with 6 bases between. Germline V gene lookup returns CDR1 SGDLS and CDR2 YYNGEE. The CDR3 region has the DNA TGTGCCAGCAGCGCGGCAGTGAACACTGAAGCTTTCTTT. Residues: CASSAAVNTEAFF.

This sequence joins TRBV11-1 and TRBJ2-2; 8 nucleotides line up with TRBD1. The length of the CDR3 is 16 residues. The germline gives CDR1 SGHAT, CDR2 FQDESV (reference sequence). Trimming cost V 5 bases and J 1 base; bases outside gene matches: 6. The CDR3 sequence: CASSPFDRGNTGELFF. The CDR3 DNA reads TGTGCCAGCAGCCCGTTCGACAGGGGGAACACCGGGGAGCTGTTTTTT.

The chain has TRBV15 and TRBJ2-7, with 8 bases fitting TRBD1. This CDR3 spans 13 amino acids. Trimming at V came to 3 bases and at J to 6 bases, leaving 4 bases not matched to a gene. Germline lookup yields CDR1 LNHNV and CDR2 YYDKDF (reference sequence). The CDR3 DNA is TGTGCCACCAGCAGCCAGGGGGCAACCGAGCAGTACTTC. Its translation is CATSSQGATEQYF.

This clonotype was counted only a few times. The gene calls are TRBV25-1 and TRBJ2-1; 11 bases match TRBD1. V lost 8 bases, J lost 6 bases, and 9 bases stayed unmatched. Per the germline V gene, CDR1 is MGHDK and CDR2 is SYGVNS. The CDR3 runs to 15 residues. The CDR3: CASYPPGTGGNEQFF. For the CDR3, the DNA is TGTGCCAGCTACCCTCCCGGGACAGGGGGCAATGAGCAGTTCTTC.

There are many counts of this clonotype. This rearrangement joins TRBV11-2 to TRBJ2-1; D gene unclear. Trimming removed 5 bases from V and 12 bases from J, with 14 bases in between. CDR3 length: 12 residues. Germline V gene data show CDR1 as SGHAT and CDR2 as FQNNGV. CDR3 DNA: TGTGCCAGCAGCACAAAGGCGGTTGGGCAGTTCTTC. This translates into CASSTKAVGQFF.

The chain recombines TRBV6-1 with TRBJ1-5, with D uncertain. V shed 5 bases and J shed 10 bases, with 15 bases lying between them. The CDR3 totals 13 residues. Germline assignment: CDR1 MNHNS and CDR2 SASEGT. The CDR3 DNA is TGTGCCAGCAGTCCCACCCCGGGGAATCCCCAGCATTTT. Residues: CASSPTPGNPQHF.

The chain links TRBV6-5 to TRBJ1-1, with 8 bases matching TRBD1. The CDR3 runs 14 residues. Germline CDR1 reads MNHEY; CDR2 reads SVGAGI. J was trimmed by 6 bases and V by 4 bases; bases with no gene match: 7. The CDR3 reads CASSSTSGGSEAFF. CDR3 bases: TGTGCCAGCAGTTCTACCTCAGGGGGCTCTGAAGCTTTCTTT.

The chain couples TRBV19 to TRBJ2-7, with 8 bases lining up with TRBD1. The CDR3 consists of 14 residues. Germline values: CDR1 LNHDA, CDR2 SQIVND (reference sequence). As DNA, the CDR3 is TGTGCTAGCCATGCCGGGACAGGCCCCTACGAGCAGTACTTC. This gives the protein CASHAGTGPYEQYF.